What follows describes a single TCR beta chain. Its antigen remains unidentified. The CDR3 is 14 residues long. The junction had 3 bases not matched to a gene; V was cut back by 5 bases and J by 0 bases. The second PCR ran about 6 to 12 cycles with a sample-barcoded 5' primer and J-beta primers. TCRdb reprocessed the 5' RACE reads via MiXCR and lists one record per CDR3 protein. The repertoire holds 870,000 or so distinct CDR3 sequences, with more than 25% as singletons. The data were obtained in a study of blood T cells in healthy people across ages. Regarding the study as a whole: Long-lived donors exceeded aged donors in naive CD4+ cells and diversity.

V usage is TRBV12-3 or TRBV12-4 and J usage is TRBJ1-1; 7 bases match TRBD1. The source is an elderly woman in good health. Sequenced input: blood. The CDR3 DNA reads TGTGCCAGCAGTGCAGGGGGGATGAACACTGAAGCTTTCTTT. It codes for CASSAGGMNTEAFF.